Listed below are T cell receptor beta chains from one sample, sequenced in a study of monozygotic twins with inflammatory bowel disease. With the 5' RACE reads reprocessed, TCRdb shows one record per CDR3 protein and no DNA. Listed are some 330,000 distinct CDR3 sequences; over 5.5% falls within the top ten. Sequences were obtained from blood. The receptors originated from a human donor with ulcerative colitis or Crohn's disease, or a healthy co-twin of an affected twin (not recorded which). Both conserved end residues are part of each CDR3. The order of the fields is J gene, V gene, CDR3 protein.

J gene: TRBJ1-2; V gene: TRBV5-4; CDR3 protein: CASSLGGTGSPYGYTF
J gene: TRBJ2-1; V gene: TRBV11-2; CDR3 protein: CASSLVRLAGGGSYNEQFF
J gene: TRBJ1-5; V gene: TRBV7-2; CDR3 protein: CASSSQGGGNQPQHF
J gene: TRBJ2-6; V gene: TRBV27; CDR3 protein: CASSLPPAASGANVLTF
J gene: TRBJ1-5; V gene: TRBV20-1; CDR3 protein: CSARPLGETRQPQHF
J gene: TRBJ2-7; V gene: TRBV6-1; CDR3 protein: CASTKGAGTTEQYF
J gene: TRBJ1-1; V gene: TRBV7-3; CDR3 protein: CASSRQKNTEAFF
J gene: TRBJ1-1; V gene: TRBV7-8; CDR3 protein: CASSLVGQLNTEAFF
J gene: TRBJ1-5; V gene: TRBV3-1; CDR3 protein: CASSRGASNQPQHF
J gene: TRBJ2-1; V gene: TRBV7-2; CDR3 protein: CASSFFSGGEREQFF
J gene: TRBJ1-6; V gene: TRBV5-1; CDR3 protein: CASSLGGWNSPLHF
J gene: TRBJ2-1; V gene: TRBV3-1; CDR3 protein: CASSPSSGSFLDYNEQFF
J gene: TRBJ1-2; V gene: TRBV7-2; CDR3 protein: CASSQDRGRVDYGYTF
J gene: TRBJ2-2; V gene: TRBV19; CDR3 protein: CASIGSRNTGELFF
J gene: TRBJ2-1; V gene: TRBV12-3/TRBV12-4; CDR3 protein: CASSFTGAEQFF
J gene: TRBJ2-7; V gene: TRBV20-1; CDR3 protein: CSATFINYEQYF
J gene: TRBJ1-4; V gene: TRBV5-5; CDR3 protein: CASSFGFLSTNEKLFF
J gene: TRBJ1-4; V gene: TRBV6-1; CDR3 protein: CASSRDRGSWDEKLFF
J gene: TRBJ2-1; V gene: TRBV7-2; CDR3 protein: CASASGLMGNEQFF
J gene: TRBJ2-7; V gene: TRBV18; CDR3 protein: CASSSGQGLGYEQYF
J gene: TRBJ2-1; V gene: TRBV10-2; CDR3 protein: CASRTTDSPPYNEQFF
J gene: TRBJ1-5; V gene: TRBV6-2/TRBV6-3; CDR3 protein: CASSYGGLQPQHF
J gene: TRBJ2-4; V gene: TRBV20-1; CDR3 protein: CSASGLLAGDILAKNIQYF
J gene: TRBJ1-1; V gene: TRBV20-1; CDR3 protein: CSAGIDRKAFF
J gene: TRBJ2-1; V gene: TRBV10-3; CDR3 protein: CAISKAGTGNNEQFF
J gene: TRBJ2-1; V gene: TRBV5-1; CDR3 protein: CASSRGLAAYNEQFF
J gene: TRBJ2-3; V gene: TRBV5-1; CDR3 protein: CASSLRTRGADTQYF
J gene: TRBJ2-1; V gene: TRBV3-1; CDR3 protein: CASSQDGAGRYNEQFF
J gene: TRBJ2-3; V gene: TRBV28; CDR3 protein: CASSLSGLASTDTQYF
J gene: TRBJ1-2; V gene: TRBV12-3/TRBV12-4; CDR3 protein: CASSFSAGGYGYTF
J gene: TRBJ2-2; V gene: TRBV7-2; CDR3 protein: CASLSGGRTGELFF
J gene: TRBJ1-5; V gene: TRBV29-1; CDR3 protein: CSVEFGGAMSNQPQHF
J gene: TRBJ2-7; V gene: TRBV6-2/TRBV6-3; CDR3 protein: CASSTLGQGRIEQYF
J gene: TRBJ2-1; V gene: TRBV4-3; CDR3 protein: CASSQTGSLNEQFF